This paragraph reports one TCR beta chain. What it recognizes is unknown. The germline gives CDR1 MDHEN, CDR2 SYDVKM. With V trimmed by 3 bases and J by 0 bases, 5 bases remained unmatched. This CDR3 contains 16 residues. These data belong to a study of shared clonotypes between healthy human individuals. Naive-designated CD8 cells lacked CD45RO, were positively enriched for CCR7, and omitted terminally differentiated effector memory CD45RA+ cells. The assay was immunoSEQ multiplex PCR, and TCRdb's table has in-frame clones only and misses some. The table records millions of clones, over 85% of them present only once. Whole-study findings and limits: Deeper or shallower sequencing was expected to change how clonotypes are shared among donors. What limited the represented genetic and exposure-history diversity was the small number of donors.

What was sequenced was naive CD8+ T cells sorted from blood. The genes are TRBV28 and TRBJ2-1; 7 bases agree with TRBD2. The receptor comes from a man aged 18 to 30 in good health. The CDR3 region is CASSFSGTNSYNEQFF. For the CDR3, the DNA is TGTGCCAGCAGTTTTTCCGGGACTAACTCCTACAATGAGCAGTTCTTC.